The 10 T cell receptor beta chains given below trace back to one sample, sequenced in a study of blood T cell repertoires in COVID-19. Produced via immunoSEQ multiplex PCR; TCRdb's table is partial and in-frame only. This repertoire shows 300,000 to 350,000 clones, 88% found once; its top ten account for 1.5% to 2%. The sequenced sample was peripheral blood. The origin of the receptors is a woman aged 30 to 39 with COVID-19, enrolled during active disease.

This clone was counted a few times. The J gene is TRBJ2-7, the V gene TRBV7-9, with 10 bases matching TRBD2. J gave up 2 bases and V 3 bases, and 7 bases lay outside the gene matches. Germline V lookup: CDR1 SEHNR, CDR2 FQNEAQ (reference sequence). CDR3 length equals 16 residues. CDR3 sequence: CASSFGLAGAPYEQYV. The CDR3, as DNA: TGTGCCAGCAGCTTTGGGCTAGCGGGGGCCCCCTACGAGCAGTACGTC.

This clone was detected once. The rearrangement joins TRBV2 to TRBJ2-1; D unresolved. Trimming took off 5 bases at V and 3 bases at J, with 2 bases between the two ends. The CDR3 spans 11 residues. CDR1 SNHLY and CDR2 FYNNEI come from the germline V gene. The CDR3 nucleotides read TGTGCCAGCAGTCTCTACAATGAGCAGTTCTTC. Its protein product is CASSLYNEQFF.

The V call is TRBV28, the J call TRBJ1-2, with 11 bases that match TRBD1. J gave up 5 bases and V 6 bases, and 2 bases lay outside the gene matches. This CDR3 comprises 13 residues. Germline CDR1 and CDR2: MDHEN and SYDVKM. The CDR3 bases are TGTGCCAGCAGCCGGGACAGGGGGTATGGCTACACCTTC. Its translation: CASSRDRGYGYTF.

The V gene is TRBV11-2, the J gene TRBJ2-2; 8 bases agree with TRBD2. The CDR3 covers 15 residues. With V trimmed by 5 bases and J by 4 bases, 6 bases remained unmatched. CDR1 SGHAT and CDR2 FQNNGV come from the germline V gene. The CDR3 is CASSPRTSPTGELFF. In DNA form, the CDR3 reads TGTGCCAGCAGCCCACGGACTAGCCCCACCGGGGAGCTGTTTTTT.

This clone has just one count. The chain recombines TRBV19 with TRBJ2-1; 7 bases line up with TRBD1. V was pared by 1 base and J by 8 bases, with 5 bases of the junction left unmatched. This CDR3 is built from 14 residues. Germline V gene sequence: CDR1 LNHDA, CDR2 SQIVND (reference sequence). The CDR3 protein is CASSIGHRGYEQFF. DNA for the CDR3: TGTGCCAGTAGTATAGGTCACAGGGGCTATGAGCAGTTCTTC.

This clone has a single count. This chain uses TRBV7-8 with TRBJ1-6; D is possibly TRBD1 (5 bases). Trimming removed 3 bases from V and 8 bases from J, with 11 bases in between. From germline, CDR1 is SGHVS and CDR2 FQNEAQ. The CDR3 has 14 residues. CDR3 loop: CASSFGGDHSPLHF. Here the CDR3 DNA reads TGTGCCAGCAGCTTTGGAGGGGACCATTCACCCCTCCACTTT.

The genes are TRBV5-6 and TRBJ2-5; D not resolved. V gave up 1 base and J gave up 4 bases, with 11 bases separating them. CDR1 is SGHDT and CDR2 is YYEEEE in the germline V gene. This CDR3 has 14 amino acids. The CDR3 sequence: CASSLPGSPETQYF. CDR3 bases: TGTGCCAGCAGCTTGCCCGGGTCCCCAGAGACCCAGTACTTC.

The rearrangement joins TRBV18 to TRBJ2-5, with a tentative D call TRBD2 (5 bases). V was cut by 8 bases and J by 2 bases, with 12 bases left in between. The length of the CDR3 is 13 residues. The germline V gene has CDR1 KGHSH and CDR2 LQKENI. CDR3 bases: TGTGCCAGCATGACAAGCGGACAAGAGACCCAGTACTTC. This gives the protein CASMTSGQETQYF.

This CDR3 reads CASSYTVGGTLVDGYTF. The DNA for the CDR3 is TGTGCCAGCAGTTACACGGTCGGGGGGACCCTGGTTGATGGCTACACCTTC. The chain couples TRBV6-2 or TRBV6-3 to TRBJ1-2, with D possibly being TRBD1 (5 bases). Germline CDR1 reads MNHEY; CDR2 reads SVGEGT. Trimming took off 2 bases at V and 6 bases at J, with 22 bases between the two ends. This CDR3 has 17 amino acids.

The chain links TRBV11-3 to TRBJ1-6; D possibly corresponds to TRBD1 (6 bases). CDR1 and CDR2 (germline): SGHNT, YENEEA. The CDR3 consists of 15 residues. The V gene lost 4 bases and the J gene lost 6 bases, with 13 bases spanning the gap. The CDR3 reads CASSSHRARNSPLHF. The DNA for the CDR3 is TGTGCCAGCAGCTCCCACAGGGCTCGTAATTCACCCCTCCACTTT.